This record concerns one T cell receptor beta chain sequence. These data come from a study of response to subunit inactivated influenza vaccine. TCRdb reprocessed the RT-PCR reads with MiXCR, giving one entry per CDR3 protein. The sample has hundreds of thousands of distinct CDR3 sequences, 10% to 15% seen once. Sequencing used PBMCs from blood, obtained 40 to 50 days after vaccination. The receptor was derived from a man aged 50-59 years who received an inactivated influenza vaccine.

In DNA, the CDR3 is TGCAGTGTTGGGTGGCGCACAGATACGCAGTATTTT. Protein product: CSVGWRTDTQYF. The V gene is TRBV20-1, the J gene TRBJ2-3; D is undetermined. Germline values: CDR1 DFQATT, CDR2 SNEGSKA (reference sequence). The CDR3 sequence is 12 residues long. Trimming pared 7 bases from V and 1 base from J, leaving 9 bases between.